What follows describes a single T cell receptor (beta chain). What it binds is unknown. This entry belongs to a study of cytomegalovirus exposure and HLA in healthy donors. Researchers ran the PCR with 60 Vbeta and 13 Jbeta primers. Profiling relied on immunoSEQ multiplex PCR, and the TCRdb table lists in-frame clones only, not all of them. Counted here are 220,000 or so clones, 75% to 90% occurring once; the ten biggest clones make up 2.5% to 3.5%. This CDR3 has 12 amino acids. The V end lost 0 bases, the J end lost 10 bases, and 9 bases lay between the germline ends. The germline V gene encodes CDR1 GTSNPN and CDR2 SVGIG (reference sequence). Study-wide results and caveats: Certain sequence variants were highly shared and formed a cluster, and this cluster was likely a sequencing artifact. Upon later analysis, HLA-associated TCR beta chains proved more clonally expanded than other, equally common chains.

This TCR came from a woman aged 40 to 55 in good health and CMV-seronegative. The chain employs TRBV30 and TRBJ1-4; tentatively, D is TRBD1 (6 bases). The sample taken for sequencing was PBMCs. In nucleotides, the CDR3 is TGTGCCTGGAGTGTACAGGGTGGAAAACTGTTTTTT. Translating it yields CAWSVQGGKLFF.